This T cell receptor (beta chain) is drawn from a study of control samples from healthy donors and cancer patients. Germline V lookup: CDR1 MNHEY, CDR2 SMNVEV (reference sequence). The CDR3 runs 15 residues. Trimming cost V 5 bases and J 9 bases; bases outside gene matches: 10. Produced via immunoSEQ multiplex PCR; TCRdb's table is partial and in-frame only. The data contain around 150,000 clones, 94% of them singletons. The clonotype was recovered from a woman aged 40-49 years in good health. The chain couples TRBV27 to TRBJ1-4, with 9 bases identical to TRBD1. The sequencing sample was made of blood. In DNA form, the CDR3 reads TGTGCCAGCAGTCTTTCCGGGACAGGGAGCCAAAAACTGTTTTTT. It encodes CASSLSGTGSQKLFF.